This T cell receptor (beta chain) was recovered during a study of CD8 T cells in Susac syndrome (dated by TCRdb to between 2018 and 2021). Regarding the study in general: Among the sequenced Susac syndrome patients, six had clinically active disease and 8 or 9 were in clinical remission. Susac syndrome patients were therapy-naive, on corticosteroids (some also receiving IVIg), or on IVIg alone at blood withdrawal. Repertoire sequencing was used to test whether CD8+ T cell activation and differentiation in Susac syndrome was antigen driven. The study at large found these results: In the CD4+ T cell repertoire of Susac syndrome patients, clonal expansion was not detected. The number of individuals in the TCR sequencing and HLA analysis was recognized as being relatively small.

RNA was extracted using the RNeasy kit, and roughly 0.45 to 1 microgram was reverse transcribed with random hexamers. The immunoSEQ multiplex PCR assay, which covers 54 Vbeta and 13 Jbeta segments, was used to amplify TCR beta CDR3 regions. PCR amplification bias was corrected using a synthetic template baseline for primer optimization and computational correction. Per the original workflow: Only productive sequences were kept, with reads annotated to V, D and J genes according to IMGT and analyzed in immunoSEQ Analyzer. To calculate clonality, Shannon entropy was normalized by log2 of the number of productive unique sequences and then subtracted from one. Public and private clones were assessed among the 100 most prevalent clones of each patient and control. Susac-specific clones were defined as absent from healthy and MS cohorts, some 1,000 published viral clones and other ImmuneACCESS disease sequences. The public sequencing data were trimmed at Q25 with fastp and processed into clonotypes with MiXCR by TCRdb, which kept only in-frame beta chains. Rows are unified per CDR3 protein, each entry keeping the most common DNA and genes. The V and J calls here are based on TCRdb, not the publication. This sample gives under 300,000 distinct CDR3 sequences in total; almost 97% of them show up just once. Clones ranked in the top ten supply approximately 0.094% of the sample.

Comments on this clonotype: The antigen this receptor binds is unknown. No per-base quality is available; no much larger clone lies one base away.

Peripheral blood CD8+ and CD4+ T cells from healthy donors, Susac syndrome patients and multiple sclerosis patients were profiled using high-throughput TCR beta sequencing. Recently defined diagnostic criteria for definite or probable disease were met by the Susac syndrome patients. CD8+ TEMRA cells were enriched by FACS, while bulk CD8+ and CD4+ T cells were purified by magnetic negative isolation. Blood was collected in EDTA tubes and processed within 24 hours, with PBMCs isolated through density gradient centrifugation. PBMCs intended for TCR sequencing were cryopreserved in liquid nitrogen and were subsequently thawed in a 37 degrees C water bath. The sorted or isolated CD4+, CD8+ and CD8+ TEMRA cells had a purity of 90% or higher. Sample: CD4+ T cells from PBMCs. The source of this sequence is a human donor with Susac syndrome.

The DNA sequence follows: TGTGCCAGCAGCTTCAGCCAGGGGGCAGGAGGCTACACCTTC. Translated, this is CASSFSQGAGGYTF. The rearranged chain carries TRBV5-6 and TRBJ1-2, with 8 junctional bases fitting TRBD1. Trimming leaves V shorter by 2 bases and J shorter by 8 bases, with the junction holding 8 bases beyond the gene matches. The germline V gene provides CDR1 SGHDT and CDR2 YYEEEE. From its cysteine to its phenylalanine, the CDR3 spans 14 amino acids. Only the CDR3 DNA stays, 42 bases, in frame from base 1. The CDR3 plus the reference TRBV5-6 and TRBJ1-2 genes for the other parts give the full variable domain: DAGVTQSPTHLIKTRGQQVTLRCSPKSGHDTVSWYQQALGQGPQFIFQYYEEEERQRGNFPDRFSGHQFPNYSSELNVNALLLGDSALYLCASSFSQGAGGYTFGSGTRLTVV.